This T cell receptor beta chain was obtained from a study of TIL therapy for anti-PD-1-resistant metastatic lung cancer. Across the whole study: A few tumors were EGFR-mutant and two were ALK-rearranged. Median tumor mutation burden was under 1.9 mutations per megabase.

Germline V gene data show CDR1 as SGHRS and CDR2 as YFSETQ. The V gene lost 0 bases and the J gene lost 0 bases, with 10 bases spanning the gap. CDR3 length equals 16 residues. Sequencing used immunoSEQ v3. Sequencing depth was around 2.2 million read pairs for survey level, 5-6 million for deep. Measured with immunoSEQ multiplex PCR; TCRdb has only the in-frame clones, and not every one. The sample lists about 2,200 clones; 65% to 80% were seen once. The time point denotes: pre-treatment sample, taken before nivolumab and TIL therapy. The tumor samples were excised metastases, mostly pleural nodules or supraclavicular lymph nodes. Adults with stage 4 NSCLC were enrolled in a phase I trial.

Source: tumor tissue, taken at baseline. This clonotype was sampled from a person between 30 and 80 years old with non-small cell lung cancer. Some clones in this sample may be carry-over from other donors' samples. The rearrangement joins TRBV5-1 to TRBJ2-1; a possible D gene is TRBD2 (6 bases). The chain's CDR3 is CASSLGVTSSYNEQFF. CDR3 DNA: TGCGCCAGCAGCTTGGGGGTGACTAGCTCCTACAATGAGCAGTTCTTC.